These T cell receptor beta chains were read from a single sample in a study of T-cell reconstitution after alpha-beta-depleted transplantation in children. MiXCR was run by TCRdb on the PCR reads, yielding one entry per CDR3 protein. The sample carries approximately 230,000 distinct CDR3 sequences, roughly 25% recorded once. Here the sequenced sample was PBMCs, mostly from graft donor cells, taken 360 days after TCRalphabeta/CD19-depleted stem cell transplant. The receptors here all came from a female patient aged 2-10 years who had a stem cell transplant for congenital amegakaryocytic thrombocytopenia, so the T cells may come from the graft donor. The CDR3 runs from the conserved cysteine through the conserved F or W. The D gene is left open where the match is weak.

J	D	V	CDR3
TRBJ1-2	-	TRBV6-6	CASSDGVRGGYTF
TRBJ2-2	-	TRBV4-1	CASSQDYGNTGELFF
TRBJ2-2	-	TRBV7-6	CASSLGSYAGELFF
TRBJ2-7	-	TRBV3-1	CASSLGLVREQYF
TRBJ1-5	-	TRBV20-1	CSARGGGKGQPQHF
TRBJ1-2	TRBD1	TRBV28	CASSQGARGYTF
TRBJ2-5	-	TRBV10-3	CAISESIARVETQYF
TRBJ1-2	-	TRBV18	CASSPTTEGYGYTF
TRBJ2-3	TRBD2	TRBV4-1	CASSQETSGSQGTDTQYF
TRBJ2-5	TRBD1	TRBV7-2	CASSPWTGAKETQYF
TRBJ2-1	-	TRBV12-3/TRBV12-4	CASWGGNNEQFF
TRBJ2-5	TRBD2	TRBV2	CASSGAGGQETQYF
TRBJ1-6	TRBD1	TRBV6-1	CASRRDRGSSPLHF
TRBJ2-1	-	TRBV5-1	CASSLPTQTSYNEQFF
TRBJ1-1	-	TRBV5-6	CASSVVGKNTEAFF
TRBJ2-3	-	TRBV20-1	CSAIGLGYQDTQYF
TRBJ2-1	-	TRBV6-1	CASSLFAGRIANEQFF
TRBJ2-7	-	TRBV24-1	CATSAGYPSYEQYF
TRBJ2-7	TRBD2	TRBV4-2	CASSQILAGGPWEQYF
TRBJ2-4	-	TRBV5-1	CASSLRGSINIQYF
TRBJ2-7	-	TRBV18	CASSPGDGYEQYF
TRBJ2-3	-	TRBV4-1	CASSSSLLAGATDTQYF
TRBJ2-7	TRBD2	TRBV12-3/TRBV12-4	CASRWGGVWEQYF
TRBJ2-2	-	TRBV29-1	CSVLILNTGELFF
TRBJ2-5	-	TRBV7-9	CASSSPRSQQETQYF
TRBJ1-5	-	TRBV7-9	CASSFAGNSNQPQHF
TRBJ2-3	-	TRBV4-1	CASSQEMGPQGRTDTQYF
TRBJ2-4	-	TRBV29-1	CSVVGLWRDKNIQYF
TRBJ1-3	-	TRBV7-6	CASSLSHRTTSGNTIYF
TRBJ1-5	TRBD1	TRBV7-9	CASSSDRALGNQPQHF
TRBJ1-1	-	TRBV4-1	CASSQDPRLGTEAFF
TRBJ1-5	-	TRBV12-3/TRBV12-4	CASSLEWQPQHF
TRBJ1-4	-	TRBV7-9	CASSSTGPTNEKLFF
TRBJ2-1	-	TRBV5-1	CASSLRGSTDYNEQFF
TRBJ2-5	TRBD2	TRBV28	CASSASGRSTETQYF
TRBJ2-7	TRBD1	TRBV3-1	CASSRGQGVYEQYF
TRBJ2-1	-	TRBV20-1	CSASARLGGEQFF
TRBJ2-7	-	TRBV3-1	CASSQDWAREQYF
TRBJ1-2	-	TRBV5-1	CASSPGRAAGDGYTF
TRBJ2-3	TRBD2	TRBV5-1	CASSLGTRLADTQYF
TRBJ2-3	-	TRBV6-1	CASSYGPTENTQYF